This TCR beta chain was sequenced for a study of T cell repertoires in cytomegalovirus infection. Study in general: CMV infection and matching HLA type were both indicated by public TCR beta signatures.

The study, taken as a whole, reports: Dominating the ex vivo response were TCR beta clonotypes that were CMV-specific and HLA-C-restricted.

This clonotype was picked up many times. Its cognate antigen is unknown. The CDR3 is made up of 16 amino acids. V shed 3 bases, J shed 7 bases, and the junction held 8 bases outside the gene matches. Germline V gives CDR1 SGHVS, CDR2 FQNEAQ. TCRdb redid the calling of the reads with MiXCR, one entry per CDR3 protein. The table lists fewer than 85,000 distinct CDR3 sequences, 3% to 4% of them singletons. The J gene is TRBJ2-1, the V gene TRBV7-8; 11 nucleotides line up with TRBD2. Sequenced sample: PBMCs. This receptor was taken from a human donor in good health (CMV status not recorded). Some clones in this sample may be carry-over from other donors' samples. The CDR3 sequence is CASSLDTSGRTNEQFF. The CDR3 DNA is TGTGCCAGCAGCTTGGACACTAGCGGGAGAACGAATGAGCAGTTCTTC.